This T cell receptor beta chain originates from a study of technical replicates of blood from several donors. This table comes from immunoSEQ multiplex PCR, and its TCRdb copy is limited to in-frame clones, with some not included. The table records tens of thousands of clones, roughly 90% of them present only once. What was sequenced was T cells isolated from PBMCs. The source of this sequence is a human donor in good health.

The CDR3 coding sequence is TGCGCCAGCAGCTTGGGACAGGCCTCATCTGGAAACACCATATATTTT. Residues: CASSLGQASSGNTIYF. The chain carries TRBV5-1 and TRBJ1-3; D perhaps matches TRBD1 (6 bases). CDR1 is SGHRS and CDR2 is YFSETQ in the germline V gene. V lost 0 bases and J 1 base, leaving 11 bases between the germline ends. This CDR3 is built from 16 residues.